This T cell receptor (beta chain) stems from a study of patients and donors after allogeneic stem cell transplantation. This clonotype was counted ten times or more. TCRdb re-derived calls from the RT-PCR reads in MiXCR, one entry per CDR3 protein. The sample lists hundreds of thousands of distinct CDR3 sequences, more than 15% occurring once. This CDR3 is built from 16 residues. With 6 bases clipped from V and 3 bases from J, the junction kept 11 bases outside the gene matches. Germline V gives CDR1 SGHRS, CDR2 YFSETQ. The sample was blood, either unsorted or a sorted T cell fraction (not recorded which). The clonotype originates from a human donor who was either an allogeneic HSCT recipient or a stem cell or donor lymphocyte infusion donor (not recorded which). It is not recorded whose cells these are; they may come from a transplant donor. This chain links TRBV5-1 with TRBJ2-3; 9 bases match TRBD2. The CDR3 DNA reads TGCGCCAGCAAATTAGCGGGGGCCCCGCGGACAGATACGCAGTATTTT. Translation: CASKLAGAPRTDTQYF.